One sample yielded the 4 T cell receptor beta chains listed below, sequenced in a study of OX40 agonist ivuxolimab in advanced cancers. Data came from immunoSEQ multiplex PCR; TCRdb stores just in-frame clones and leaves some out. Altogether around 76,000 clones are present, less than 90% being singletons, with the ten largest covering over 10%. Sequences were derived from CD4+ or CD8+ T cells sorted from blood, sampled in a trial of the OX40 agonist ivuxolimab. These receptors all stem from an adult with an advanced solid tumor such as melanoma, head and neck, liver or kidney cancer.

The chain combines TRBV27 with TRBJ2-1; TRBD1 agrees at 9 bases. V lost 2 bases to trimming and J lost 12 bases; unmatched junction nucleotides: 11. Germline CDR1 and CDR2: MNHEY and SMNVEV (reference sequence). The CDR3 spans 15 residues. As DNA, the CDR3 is TGTGCCAGCAGTTTACTCGGACAGGGGCTTCCGGGGCAGTTCTTC. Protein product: CASSLLGQGLPGQFF.

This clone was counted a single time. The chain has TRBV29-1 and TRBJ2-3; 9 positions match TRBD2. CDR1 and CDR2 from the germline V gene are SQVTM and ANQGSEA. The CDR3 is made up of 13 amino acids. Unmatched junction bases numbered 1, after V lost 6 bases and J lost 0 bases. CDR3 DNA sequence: TGCAGCGTAGGACTAGCGAGCACAGATACGCAGTATTTT. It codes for CSVGLASTDTQYF.

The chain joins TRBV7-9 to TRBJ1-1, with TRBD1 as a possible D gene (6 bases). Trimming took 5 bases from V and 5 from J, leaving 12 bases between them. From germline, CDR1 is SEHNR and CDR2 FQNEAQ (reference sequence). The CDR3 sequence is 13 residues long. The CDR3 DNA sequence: TGTGCCAGCAGCGGCAGGGGTGGGACTGAAGCTTTCTTT. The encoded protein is CASSGRGGTEAFF.

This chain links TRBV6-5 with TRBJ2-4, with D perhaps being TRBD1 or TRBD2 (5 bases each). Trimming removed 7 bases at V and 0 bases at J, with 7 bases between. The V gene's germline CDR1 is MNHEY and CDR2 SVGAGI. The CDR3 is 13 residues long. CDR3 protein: CASIGTAKNIQYF. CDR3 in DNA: TGTGCCAGCATCGGGACAGCCAAAAACATTCAGTACTTC.